This T cell receptor beta chain is drawn from a study of low-dose radiotherapy and immunotherapy resistance in tumors. Study details: Each fraction given to Cohort 2 every two weeks delivered 1 Gy, and the total reached 13 Gy over 26 weeks. Treatment consisted of nivolumab 240 mg every two weeks and ipilimumab 1 mg/kg every six weeks, given intravenously to patients.

The time point denotes: before trial treatment. In the RACIN dose-escalation trial, donors got nivolumab plus ipilimumab with aspirin, cyclophosphamide and radiotherapy. Primers used for first-strand cDNA, a TRAV- and TRBV-specific set, covered both alpha and beta chains. The authors amplified TCRs for around 20 PCR cycles with a constant-region primer and a V-primer adapter. In vitro transcription served to amplify the isolated mRNA. One entry per CDR3 protein, called by TCRdb with MiXCR from the reads. The sample gives about 39,000 distinct CDR3 sequences, roughly 28% of which show up once; around 3.5% is in the top ten. The sample holds a few counts of this clonotype. The receptor comes from a male donor with gallbladder cancer. The sequencing here drew on PBMCs, taken before treatment.

The CDR3 loop is CASNRGSGANVLTF. The CDR3 DNA is TGTGCCAGCAATAGAGGCTCTGGGGCCAACGTCCTGACTTTC. The chain has TRBV28 and TRBJ2-6; D uncertain. Per the germline V gene, CDR1 is MDHEN and CDR2 is SYDVKM. Trimming removed 7 bases from V and 0 bases from J, with 7 bases in between. The CDR3 covers 14 residues.